This TCR beta chain was identified in a study of identifying expanded T cells in peripheral blood. Study-wide findings and caveats: Approximately two-week clone count variance significantly increased as total template count grew. Differentially abundant clones: around 1.1 between replicates, 16.4 at around 14 days, approximately 18 at four.

Using immunoSEQ multiplex PCR, the repertoire was profiled, and TCRdb retains in-frame clones only, with some absent. This table holds about 80,000 clones, around 90% found once. With regard to this clone: Antigen: not known.

Sequenced input: blood. This receptor was taken from a person aged 18-69 years in good health.

The CDR3, as DNA: TGCGCCAGCAGCTTGGGGGGACAGTCCAACAATGAGCAGTTCTTC. Residues: CASSLGGQSNNEQFF. The genes are TRBV5-1 and TRBJ2-1, with 7 nucleotides matching TRBD1. This CDR3 is 15 amino acids long. Germline V gives CDR1 SGHRS, CDR2 YFSETQ. J lost 5 bases, V lost 0 bases, and 5 bases had no gene match.